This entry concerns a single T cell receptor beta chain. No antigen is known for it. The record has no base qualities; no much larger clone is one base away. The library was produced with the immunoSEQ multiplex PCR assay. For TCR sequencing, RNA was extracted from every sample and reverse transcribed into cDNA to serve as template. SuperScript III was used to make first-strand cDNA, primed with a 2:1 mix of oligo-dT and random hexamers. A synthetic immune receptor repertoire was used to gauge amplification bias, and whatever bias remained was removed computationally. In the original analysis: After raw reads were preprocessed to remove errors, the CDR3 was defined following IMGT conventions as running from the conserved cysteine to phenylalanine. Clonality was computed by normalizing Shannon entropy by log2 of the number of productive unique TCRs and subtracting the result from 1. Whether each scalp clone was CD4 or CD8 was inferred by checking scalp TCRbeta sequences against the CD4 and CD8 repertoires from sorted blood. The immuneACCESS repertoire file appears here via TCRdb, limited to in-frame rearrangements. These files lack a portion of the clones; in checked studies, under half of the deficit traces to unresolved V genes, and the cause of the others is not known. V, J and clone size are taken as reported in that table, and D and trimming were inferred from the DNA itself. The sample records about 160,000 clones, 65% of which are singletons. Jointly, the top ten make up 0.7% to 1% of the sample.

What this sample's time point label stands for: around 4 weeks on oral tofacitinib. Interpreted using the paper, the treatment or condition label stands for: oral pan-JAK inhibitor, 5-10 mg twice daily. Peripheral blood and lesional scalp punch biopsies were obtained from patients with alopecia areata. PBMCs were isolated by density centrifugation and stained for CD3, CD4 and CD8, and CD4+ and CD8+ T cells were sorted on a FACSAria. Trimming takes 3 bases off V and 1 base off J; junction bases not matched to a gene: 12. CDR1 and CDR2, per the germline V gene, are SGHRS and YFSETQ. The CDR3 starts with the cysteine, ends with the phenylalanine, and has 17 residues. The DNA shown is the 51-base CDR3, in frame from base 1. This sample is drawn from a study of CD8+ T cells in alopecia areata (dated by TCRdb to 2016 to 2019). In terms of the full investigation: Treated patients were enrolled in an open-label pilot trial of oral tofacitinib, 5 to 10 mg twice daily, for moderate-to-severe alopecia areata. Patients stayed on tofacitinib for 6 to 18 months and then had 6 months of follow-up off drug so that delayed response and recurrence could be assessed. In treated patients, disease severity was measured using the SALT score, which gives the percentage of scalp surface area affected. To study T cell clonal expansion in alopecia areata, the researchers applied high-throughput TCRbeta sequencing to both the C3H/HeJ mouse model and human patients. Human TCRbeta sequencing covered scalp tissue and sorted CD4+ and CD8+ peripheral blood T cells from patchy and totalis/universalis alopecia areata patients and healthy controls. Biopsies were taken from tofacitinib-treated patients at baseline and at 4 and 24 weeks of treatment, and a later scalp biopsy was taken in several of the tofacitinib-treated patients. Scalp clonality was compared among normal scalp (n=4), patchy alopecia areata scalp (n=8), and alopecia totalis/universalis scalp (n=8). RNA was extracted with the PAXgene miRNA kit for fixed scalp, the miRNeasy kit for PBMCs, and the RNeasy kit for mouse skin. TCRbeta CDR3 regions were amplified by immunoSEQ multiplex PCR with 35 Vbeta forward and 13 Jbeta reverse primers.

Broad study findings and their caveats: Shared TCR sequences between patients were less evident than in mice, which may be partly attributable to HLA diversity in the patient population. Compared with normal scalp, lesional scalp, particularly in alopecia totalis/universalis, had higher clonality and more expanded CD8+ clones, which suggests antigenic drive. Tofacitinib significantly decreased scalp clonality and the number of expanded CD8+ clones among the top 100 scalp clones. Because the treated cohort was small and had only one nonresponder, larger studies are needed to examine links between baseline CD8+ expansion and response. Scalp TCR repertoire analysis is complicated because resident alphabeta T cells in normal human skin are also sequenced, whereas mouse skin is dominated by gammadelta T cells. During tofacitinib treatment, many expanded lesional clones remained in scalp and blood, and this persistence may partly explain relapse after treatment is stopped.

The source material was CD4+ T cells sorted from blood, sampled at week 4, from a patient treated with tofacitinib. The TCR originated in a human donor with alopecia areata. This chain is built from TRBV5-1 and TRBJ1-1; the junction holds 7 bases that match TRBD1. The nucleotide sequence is TGCGCCAGCAGCTCCGACGCACAGGGGCGGACGAACACTGAAGCTTTCTTT. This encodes CASSSDAQGRTNTEAFF.